These 25 T cell receptor beta chains were sequenced from one sample in a study of T cell responses to AZD1222 COVID-19 vaccine. Only in-frame clones appear in the TCRdb table, and some are missing; sequencing was by immunoSEQ multiplex PCR. Of approximately 92,000 clones listed, about 90% are singletons. Sequencing was performed on peripheral blood, taken on day 0 of AZD1222 vaccination. The receptors were sampled from an adult in good health.

This chain joins TRBV6-1 and TRBJ1-5; no reliable D call. The V and J ends lost 3 bases and 3 bases respectively, with 9 bases between them. From germline, CDR1 is MNHNS and CDR2 SASEGT. The CDR3 loop spans 14 amino acids. The CDR3 loop is CASSEIRANQPQHF. CDR3 nucleotides: TGTGCCAGCAGTGAGATCCGGGCCAATCAGCCCCAGCATTTT.

The chain couples TRBV18 to TRBJ1-1, with TRBD1 matching 7 bases. Germline assignment: CDR1 KGHSH and CDR2 LQKENI. The CDR3 totals 16 residues. J gave up 4 bases and V 4 bases, and 12 bases lay outside the gene matches. CDR3 sequence reads: CASSRGTGQLFTEAFF. The CDR3 DNA follows: TGTGCCAGCTCACGAGGGACGGGACAGCTTTTCACTGAAGCTTTCTTT.

This chain uses TRBV7-9 with TRBJ2-3, with 7 bases lining up with TRBD1. The J segment lost 1 base and the V segment lost 3 bases, leaving 4 bases of the junction unmatched. CDR3 length equals 15 residues. In germline, CDR1 is SEHNR, CDR2 FQNEAQ (reference sequence). This CDR3 is CASSFTTGRTDTQYF. As DNA, the CDR3 is TGTGCCAGCAGCTTTACGACAGGGCGCACAGATACGCAGTATTTT.

The chain links TRBV24-1 to TRBJ1-4; D is possibly TRBD1 (6 bases). Germline-derived CDR1 and CDR2 are KGHDR and SFDVKD. This CDR3 spans 16 amino acids. V lost 0 bases and J 5 bases, leaving 12 bases between the germline ends. The CDR3 bases are TGTGCCACCAGTGATTTGGGAGGGACAAGGAATGAAAAACTGTTTTTT. Amino acids: CATSDLGGTRNEKLFF.

Note on this clone: This clone may be a read error of a much larger clone one base away. J is TRBJ1-5 and V is TRBV12-3 or TRBV12-4; D gene uncertain. The CDR3 has 12 amino acids. The V gene lost 5 bases and the J gene lost 0 bases, with 2 bases spanning the gap. In DNA, the CDR3 is TGTGCCAGCAGTCATAGCAATCAGCCCCAGCATTTT. Protein: CASSHSNQPQHF.

The chain uses TRBV5-8 and TRBJ1-5; D possibly corresponds to TRBD1 (6 bases). The CDR3 totals 15 residues. Germline-derived CDR1 and CDR2 are SGHTS and YDEGEE. V was clipped by 4 bases and J by 0 bases, with 11 bases between them. CDR3 coding DNA: TGTGCCAGCAGCAAACAGGGTCTTAGCAATCAGCCCCAGCATTTT. It yields the protein CASSKQGLSNQPQHF.

This chain joins TRBV7-9 and TRBJ1-4; D is uncertain. Trimming stripped 3 bases from V and 4 bases from J, with 12 bases between. Germline V lookup: CDR1 SEHNR, CDR2 FQNEAQ (reference sequence). The CDR3 is 15 residues long. As DNA, the CDR3 is TGTGCCAGCAGCTTTTGGAGCAGCCTTAATGAAAAACTGTTTTTT. Translating it yields CASSFWSSLNEKLFF.

The chain has TRBV5-6 and TRBJ1-1; no reliable D call. V lost 1 base, J lost 1 base, and 8 bases lay in between. The CDR3 sequence is 14 residues long. CDR1 is SGHDT, CDR2 YYEEEE, per germline. CDR3 coding DNA: TGTGCCAGCAGCTTGTCGGGCTGGAACACTGAAGCTTTCTTT. Its translation is CASSLSGWNTEAFF.

J is TRBJ2-7 and V is TRBV28, with 7 positions matching TRBD1. V lost 5 bases, J lost 7 bases, and 11 bases stayed unmatched. Germline loops: CDR1 MDHEN, CDR2 SYDVKM. This CDR3 spans 14 amino acids. CDR3 DNA: TGTGCCAGCAGTACAAGGACAGGCCGGAGTGAGCAGTACTTC. Translated: CASSTRTGRSEQYF.

This rearrangement joins TRBV12-3 or TRBV12-4 to TRBJ1-1, with TRBD1 as a possible D gene (5 bases). Trimming took off 3 bases at V and 4 bases at J, with 9 bases between the two ends. This CDR3 is built from 13 residues. CDR3 coding DNA: TGTGCCAGCAGTTTGCTGGGGGTCACTGAAGCTTTCTTT. Encoded protein: CASSLLGVTEAFF.

This chain connects TRBV15 to TRBJ2-5, with D perhaps matching TRBD1 (5 bases). V gave up 0 bases and J gave up 1 base, with 9 bases separating them. CDR1 LNHNV and CDR2 YYDKDF come from the germline V gene (reference sequence). The CDR3 contains 15 residues. The CDR3 bases are TGTGCCACCAGCAGAGATAGGGGCAGCCAAGAGACCCAGTACTTC. This encodes CATSRDRGSQETQYF.

This sequence joins TRBV27 and TRBJ1-5; the D is unclear. CDR1 MNHEY and CDR2 SMNVEV come from the germline V gene (reference sequence). This CDR3 is built from 11 residues. Between the trimmed V and J ends, which lost 11 bases and 0 bases, there was a span of 5 bases. The CDR3 DNA reads TGTGCCCGCTATAGCAATCAGCCCCAGCATTTT. Translation: CARYSNQPQHF.

The chain couples TRBV7-9 to TRBJ2-1, with 9 bases aligning to TRBD1. Germline values: CDR1 SEHNR, CDR2 FQNEAQ (reference sequence). The CDR3 runs to 13 residues. With 2 bases clipped from V and 8 bases from J, the junction kept 1 base outside the gene matches. The CDR3 spells CASSLNRGHEQFF. DNA for the CDR3: TGTGCCAGCAGCTTAAACAGGGGGCATGAGCAGTTCTTC.

The chain joins TRBV7-9 to TRBJ1-2; D gene uncertain. The V gene lost 1 base and the J gene lost 4 bases, with 19 bases spanning the gap. Germline CDR1 reads SEHNR; CDR2 reads FQNEAQ (reference sequence). The CDR3 spans 17 residues. CDR3 in DNA: TGTGCCAGCAGCTTAGTGCCTGACACGCCAAAGGGCTATGGCTACACCTTC. Encoded protein: CASSLVPDTPKGYGYTF.

Only a few counts were recorded for this clone. The chain couples TRBV6-2 or TRBV6-3 to TRBJ1-1; D not resolved. The CDR3 has 15 residues. V was cut by 6 bases and J by 4 bases, with 18 bases left in between. Germline V gene sequence: CDR1 MNHEY, CDR2 SVGEGT. The chain's CDR3 is CASSEGIGVGTEAFF. Here the CDR3 DNA reads TGTGCCAGCAGCGAGGGAATTGGCGTCGGCACTGAAGCTTTCTTT.

The chain joins TRBV6-6 to TRBJ1-2, with 7 bases aligning to TRBD1. The CDR3 is 14 amino acids. Trimming at V came to 9 bases and at J to 0 bases, leaving 7 bases not matched to a gene. Per the germline V gene, CDR1 is MNHNY and CDR2 is SVGAGI (reference sequence). DNA for the CDR3: TGTGCCAGTCGGACAGGCGTTTCTAACTATGGCTACACCTTC. Amino acid sequence: CASRTGVSNYGYTF.

The chain recombines TRBV6-5 with TRBJ2-7, with D perhaps matching TRBD1 (6 bases). The CDR3 has 15 amino acids. Trimming took off 5 bases at V and 0 bases at J, with 14 bases between the two ends. In germline, CDR1 is MNHEY, CDR2 SVGAGI. The DNA of the CDR3 is TGTGCCAGCAGTCTACAGGGTCTGCCCTCCTACGAGCAGTACTTC. It specifies CASSLQGLPSYEQYF.

V gene TRBV5-1 combines with J gene TRBJ1-4; D is unresolved. This CDR3 has 14 residues. Germline V CDR1 and CDR2: SGHRS, YFSETQ. Trimming removed 3 bases at V and 0 bases at J, with 6 bases between. The CDR3 is CASSYGPTNEKLFF. Written as DNA, the CDR3 is TGCGCCAGCAGCTACGGTCCAACTAATGAAAAACTGTTTTTT.

The V call is TRBV19, the J call TRBJ2-4; D is unclear. The CDR3 extends over 17 amino acids. V lost 4 bases and J 0 bases, leaving 16 bases between the germline ends. Germline assignment: CDR1 LNHDA and CDR2 SQIVND (reference sequence). The CDR3 is CASSTSRLSVAKNIQYF. The CDR3 nucleotides read TGTGCCAGTAGTACGAGTAGATTGTCCGTAGCCAAAAACATTCAGTACTTC.

The genes are TRBV6-6 and TRBJ1-6, with 7 bases that match TRBD1. Germline V CDR1 and CDR2: MNHNY, SVGAGI (reference sequence). The V gene end was trimmed by 5 bases and the J gene end by 3 bases; junction bases not matched to a gene: 1. The CDR3 contains 14 residues. The CDR3 DNA sequence: TGTGCCAGCAGTAGGACAGGCTATAATTCACCCCTCCACTTT. Translation: CASSRTGYNSPLHF.

Here the CDR3 reads CAWIQGAGYGYTF. The CDR3 region has the DNA TGTGCCTGGATTCAGGGGGCAGGCTATGGCTACACCTTC. The rearrangement uses TRBV30 and TRBJ1-2, with 8 nucleotides matching TRBD1. The CDR3 extends over 13 amino acids. The V gene's germline CDR1 is GTSNPN and CDR2 SVGIG (reference sequence). Germline trimming cut 4 bases from V and 4 bases from J; bases unmatched to any gene: 5.

This clone appeared a few times. The genes are TRBV6-4 and TRBJ2-3, with 13 bases fitting TRBD2. Germline V gene data show CDR1 as MRHNA and CDR2 as SNTAGT. Germline trimming cut 0 bases from V and 8 bases from J; bases unmatched to any gene: 2. The CDR3 runs to 15 residues. The CDR3 DNA reads TGTGCCAGCAGTGACTCCACTAGCGGGGGGGCTACGCAGTATTTT. Translation gives CASSDSTSGGATQYF.

This chain connects TRBV6-5 to TRBJ2-6; unclear D gene. This CDR3 is built from 14 residues. V gave up 10 bases and J gave up 4 bases, with 14 bases separating them. Germline V CDR1 and CDR2: MNHEY, SVGAGI. CDR3 protein: CATVASSGANVLTF. The DNA of the CDR3 is TGTGCCACTGTTGCCAGCTCCGGGGCCAACGTCCTGACTTTC.

V usage is TRBV7-9 and J usage is TRBJ1-1; tentative D call: TRBD1 (6 bases). CDR3 length equals 14 residues. Trimming shortened V by 7 bases and J by 12 bases, and 24 bases separated the two germline ends. Looked up from germline, CDR1 is SEHNR and CDR2 is FQNEAQ (reference sequence). CDR3 region: CASTLIITGAATFF. The CDR3 DNA reads as TGTGCCAGCACCCTAATAATCACGGGGGCCGCGACTTTCTTT.

V gene TRBV27 combines with J gene TRBJ1-1; D is undetermined. The CDR3 has 13 residues. Germline lookup yields CDR1 MNHEY and CDR2 SMNVEV (reference sequence). The V end lost 6 bases, the J end lost 5 bases, and 13 bases lay between the germline ends. This CDR3 is CASRPYSNTEAFF. In DNA form, the CDR3 reads TGTGCCAGCAGACCGTACAGCAATACTGAAGCTTTCTTT.